This T cell receptor beta chain emerged from a study of monozygotic twins with inflammatory bowel disease. CDR1 is MGHRA, CDR2 YSYEKL, per germline. The CDR3 length is 19 residues. Total RNA amounting to roughly 3,400 ng went into each TCR library. Each sample had eight separate cDNA synthesis reactions. TCRdb reprocessed the 5' RACE reads and reports one entry per CDR3 protein, with no DNA. The sample's table shows roughly 200,000 distinct CDR3 sequences. The receptor was isolated from a human donor with ulcerative colitis or Crohn's disease, or a healthy co-twin of an affected twin (not recorded which). The sample was blood. The V gene is TRBV4-1, the J gene TRBJ1-4; no DNA is available, so the TRBD1 call from TCRdb remains unchecked. The chain's CDR3 is CASSQGEDRGRVTNEKLFF.